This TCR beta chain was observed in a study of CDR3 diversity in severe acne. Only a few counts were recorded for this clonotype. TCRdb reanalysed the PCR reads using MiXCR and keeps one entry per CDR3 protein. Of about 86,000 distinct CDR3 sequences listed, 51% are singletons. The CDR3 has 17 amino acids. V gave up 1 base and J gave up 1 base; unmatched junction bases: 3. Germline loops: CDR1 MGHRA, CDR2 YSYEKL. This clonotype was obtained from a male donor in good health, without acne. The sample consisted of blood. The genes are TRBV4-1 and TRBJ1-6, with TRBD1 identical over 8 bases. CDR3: CASSQADRASYNSPLHF. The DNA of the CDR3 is TGCGCCAGCAGCCAAGCGGACAGGGCGTCCTATAATTCACCCCTCCACTTT.